Detailed here is one T cell receptor beta chain. This sample stems from a study of CD8+CD57+ T cells in acquired aplastic anemia. Study context: Across the sorted CD4+ and CD8+ cells, DNA amounts averaged about 3 ug. Researchers reported that healthy donors averaged about 10.8 million reads for CD4+ cells.

Researchers used genomic DNA as the template to profile TCR beta VDJ and CDR3. MiXCR was run by TCRdb on the reads, yielding one entry per CDR3 protein. Of around 170,000 distinct CDR3 sequences listed, just over 45% are singletons. Germline CDR1 is SGHAT and CDR2 is FQDESV (reference sequence). CDR3 length: 16 amino acids. The V end lost 5 bases, the J end lost 3 bases, and 17 bases lay between the germline ends. The rearrangement uses TRBV11-1 and TRBJ1-3; a weak D match, TRBD1 (6 bases). The source is a human donor in good health. Sequenced sample: sorted CD4+, CD8+, or CD8+CD57+ T cells (not recorded which) from PBMCs. The CDR3 region is CASSLWWGADGNTIYF. The CDR3, as DNA: TGTGCCAGCAGCCTCTGGTGGGGGGCTGATGGAAACACCATATATTTT.